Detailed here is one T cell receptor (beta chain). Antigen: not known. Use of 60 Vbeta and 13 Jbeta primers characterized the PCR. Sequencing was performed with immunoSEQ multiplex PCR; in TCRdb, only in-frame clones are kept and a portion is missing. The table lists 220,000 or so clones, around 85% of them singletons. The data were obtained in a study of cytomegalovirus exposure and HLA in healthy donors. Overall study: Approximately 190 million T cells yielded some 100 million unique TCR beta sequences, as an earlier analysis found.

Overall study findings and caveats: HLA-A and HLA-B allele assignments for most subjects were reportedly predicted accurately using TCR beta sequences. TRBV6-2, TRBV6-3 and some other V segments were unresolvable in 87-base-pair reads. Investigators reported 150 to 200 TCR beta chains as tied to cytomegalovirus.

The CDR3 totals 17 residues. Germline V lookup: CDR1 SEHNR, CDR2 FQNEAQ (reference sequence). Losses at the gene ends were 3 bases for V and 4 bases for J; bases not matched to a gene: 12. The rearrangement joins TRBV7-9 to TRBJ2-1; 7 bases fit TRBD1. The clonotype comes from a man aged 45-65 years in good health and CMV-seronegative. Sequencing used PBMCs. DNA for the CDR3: TGTGCCAGCAGCTTGGGACAGACTGGCCCACGATACAATGAGCAGTTCTTC. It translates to CASSLGQTGPRYNEQFF.